This is a list of T cell receptor beta chains from one sample in a study of cytomegalovirus exposure and HLA in healthy donors. Some clones are missing from TCRdb's copy, which holds only in-frame ones; the method was immunoSEQ multiplex PCR. The sample holds about 150,000 clones, around four fifths seen once. The sample consisted of PBMCs. The source of these receptors is a woman in her 30s in good health and CMV-seronegative. Each CDR3 is given with its conserved first and last residue. D genes are given only for firm matches. Size is stated for part of the rows, as once, few or many counts, or as a class when the clone is expanded.

size	V	D	J	CDR3	DNA
.	TRBV6-1	.	TRBJ2-2	CASSYWATGELFF	TGTGCCAGCAGTTATTGGGCAACCGGGGAGCTGTTTTTT
.	TRBV7-3	.	TRBJ1-2	CASSLGRLGSNYGYTF	TGTGCCAGCAGCTTAGGGAGGCTGGGGTCTAACTATGGCTACACCTTC
.	TRBV5-6	TRBD2	TRBJ2-1	CASRSISRGGDEQFF	TGTGCCAGCAGATCAATCTCGCGGGGGGGCGATGAGCAGTTCTTC
few	TRBV18	.	TRBJ1-2	CASSPGENYGYTF	TGTGCCAGCTCACCAGGGGAGAACTATGGCTACACCTTC
.	TRBV30	.	TRBJ1-2	CAWHTTGYYGYTF	TGTGCCTGGCACACCACAGGGTACTATGGCTACACCTTC
.	TRBV4-2	.	TRBJ1-1	CASSQEESLEAHTEAFF	TGTGCCAGCAGCCAAGAAGAATCCTTGGAGGCGCATACTGAAGCTTTCTTT
.	TRBV9	.	TRBJ2-3	CASSPRTARPTDTQYF	TGTGCCAGCAGCCCAAGGACAGCGCGACCCACAGATACGCAGTATTTT
.	TRBV7-2	TRBD1	TRBJ1-1	CASHSRGGIGQGRTEAFF	TGTGCCAGTCATAGCAGAGGGGGCATAGGACAGGGGCGAACTGAAGCTTTCTTT
.	TRBV14	TRBD1	TRBJ2-1	CASSPDRTYNEQFF	TGTGCCAGCAGCCCGGACAGGACCTACAATGAGCAGTTCTTC
.	TRBV11-1	.	TRBJ1-1	CASSPQGGLPEAFF	TGTGCCAGCAGCCCACAGGGAGGGCTCCCTGAAGCTTTCTTT
.	TRBV7-7	TRBD2	TRBJ2-5	CASSSRTSPVETQYF	TGTGCCAGCAGCTCTAGGACTAGCCCGGTAGAGACCCAGTACTTC
.	TRBV5-6	TRBD1	TRBJ2-3	CASSLLMGQGVTDTQYF	TGTGCCAGCAGCTTATTGATGGGACAGGGGGTCACAGATACGCAGTATTTT
few	TRBV28	TRBD1	TRBJ1-2	CASSSSGGWGYTF	TGTGCCAGCAGTTCATCAGGGGGATGGGGCTACACCTTC
.	TRBV4-1	TRBD1	TRBJ2-7	CASSPRGGTDRPSYEQYF	TGCGCCAGCAGCCCTCGAGGTGGGACAGACCGCCCATCCTACGAGCAGTACTTC
.	TRBV19	TRBD1	TRBJ1-2	CASRRQGNYGYTF	TGTGCCAGTAGGAGACAGGGAAACTATGGCTACACCTTC
.	TRBV5-1	.	TRBJ1-1	CASSSTGQQTEAFF	TGCGCCAGCAGCTCGACGGGACAACAAACTGAAGCTTTCTTT
.	TRBV4-2	TRBD2	TRBJ2-3	CASSQTGGADTQYF	TGTGCCAGCAGCCAAACGGGGGGGGCAGATACGCAGTATTTT
.	TRBV7-3	TRBD2	TRBJ2-1	CASSLVVAGVYEQFF	TGTGCCAGCAGCTTAGTGGTAGCGGGGGTGTATGAGCAGTTCTTC
.	TRBV2	.	TRBJ2-7	CASREDTGSTTYEQYF	TGTGCCAGCCGAGAAGACACAGGTTCTACCACCTACGAGCAGTACTTC
.	TRBV29-1	TRBD1	TRBJ2-1	CSALQGIYNEQFF	TGCAGCGCCCTACAGGGGATCTACAATGAGCAGTTCTTC
few	TRBV9	.	TRBJ1-3	CASSVDGQGRNTIYF	TGTGCCAGCAGCGTAGACGGCCAGGGTAGAAACACCATATATTTT
.	TRBV19	.	TRBJ1-5	CASSIQLQGYYQPQHF	TGTGCCAGTAGTATCCAACTTCAGGGATACTATCAGCCCCAGCATTTT
.	TRBV9	TRBD1	TRBJ2-1	CASSVEVTGRDEQFF	TGTGCCAGCAGCGTAGAGGTGACAGGGCGAGATGAGCAGTTCTTC
few	TRBV2	.	TRBJ2-7	CASSPQGFSYEQYF	TGTGCCAGCAGTCCTCAGGGGTTTAGCTACGAGCAGTACTTC
.	TRBV19	TRBD1	TRBJ2-4	CASTYSGTGSTKNIQYF	TGTGCCAGTACCTATAGTGGGACAGGGAGTACCAAAAACATTCAGTACTTC
once	TRBV28	TRBD1	TRBJ2-7	CASRGTGGYEQYF	TGTGCCAGCAGAGGGACAGGGGGCTACGAGCAGTACTTC
.	TRBV28	TRBD1	TRBJ1-1	CASSGLRDRETGEAFF	TGTGCCAGCAGTGGGCTCCGGGACAGGGAAACTGGTGAAGCTTTCTTT
.	TRBV28	TRBD1	TRBJ2-3	CASRPYRGQADTQYF	TGTGCCAGCAGACCCTACAGGGGGCAGGCAGATACGCAGTATTTT
.	TRBV19	.	TRBJ1-2	CASTDSNPPIYGYTF	TGTGCCAGTACCGACTCCAACCCCCCGATCTATGGCTACACCTTC
.	TRBV19	TRBD1	TRBJ1-2	CASSIDSGQHFYGYTF	TGTGCCAGTAGTATAGATTCGGGACAGCACTTCTATGGCTACACCTTC
once	TRBV7-3	TRBD2	TRBJ2-2	CASSWVPSGGTSNTGELFF	TGTGCCAGCAGCTGGGTTCCTAGCGGGGGGACCTCGAACACCGGGGAGCTGTTTTTT
.	TRBV5-1	.	TRBJ2-1	CASSSIQGLGEQFF	TGCGCCAGCAGCTCTATCCAGGGCCTAGGGGAGCAGTTCTTC
.	TRBV5-1	TRBD2	TRBJ2-7	CASSILGGGYEQYF	TGCGCCAGCAGCATCTTGGGGGGAGGGTACGAGCAGTACTTC
.	TRBV9	TRBD2	TRBJ2-3	CASSEGRAGGTDTQYF	TGTGCCAGCAGCGAAGGACGAGCGGGGGGCACAGATACGCAGTATTTT
few	TRBV28	TRBD1	TRBJ2-1	CASSLWGTGKNEQFF	TGTGCCAGCAGTTTATGGGGGACAGGCAAAAATGAGCAGTTCTTC
.	TRBV5-4	.	TRBJ2-5	CASSLSSGQETQYF	TGTGCCAGCAGCTTGTCCAGCGGACAAGAGACCCAGTACTTC
.	TRBV6-5	TRBD2	TRBJ2-7	CASSYSIPSGGYEQYF	TGTGCCAGCAGTTACTCGATTCCTAGCGGGGGCTACGAGCAGTACTTC
.	TRBV5-4	TRBD2	TRBJ2-1	CAIKSGGISYNEQFF	TGTGCCATTAAGAGCGGGGGGATATCCTACAATGAGCAGTTCTTC
.	TRBV6-5	TRBD2	TRBJ2-1	CASSKGLAGGGEQFF	TGTGCCAGCAGCAAAGGGCTAGCGGGGGGAGGAGAGCAGTTCTTC
.	TRBV19	.	TRBJ2-1	CASMAGYYNEQFF	TGTGCCAGTATGGCAGGGTACTACAATGAGCAGTTCTTC
.	TRBV5-4	TRBD2	TRBJ2-1	CASSLEGGGNNEQFF	TGTGCCAGCAGCCTTGAGGGCGGGGGGAACAATGAGCAGTTCTTC
.	TRBV5-6	TRBD1	TRBJ1-2	CASSNSGTALTYGYTF	TGTGCCAGCAGCAACTCCGGGACAGCTTTAACCTATGGCTACACCTTC
.	TRBV27	TRBD2	TRBJ2-1	CASRRYTSGGYNEQFF	TGTGCCAGCAGGCGATATACTAGCGGGGGCTACAATGAGCAGTTCTTC
.	TRBV2	TRBD2	TRBJ2-2	CASRTSGGQGGELFF	TGTGCCAGCAGGACTAGCGGGGGGCAAGGCGGGGAGCTGTTTTTT
few	TRBV7-2	TRBD2	TRBJ2-2	CASSLVAGGTNTGELFF	TGTGCCAGCAGCTTAGTGGCCGGGGGGACGAACACCGGGGAGCTGTTTTTT
.	TRBV5-1	.	TRBJ1-2	CASSLEGRGYGYTF	TGCGCCAGCAGCTTGGAAGGCAGGGGCTATGGCTACACCTTC
.	TRBV28	.	TRBJ1-1	CASSSYRFEAFF	TGTGCCAGCAGTTCCTACAGGTTTGAAGCTTTCTTT
.	TRBV10-3	.	TRBJ2-7	CAISERGKRSYEQYF	TGTGCCATCAGTGAGAGGGGGAAGAGGTCCTACGAGCAGTACTTC
once	TRBV10-3	.	TRBJ1-5	CAIRPDTNQPQHF	TGTGCCATCAGACCAGATACCAATCAGCCCCAGCATTTT
.	TRBV10-3	TRBD1	TRBJ1-1	CAISSSGTGLTEAFF	TGTGCCATCAGTTCCTCCGGGACAGGGCTCACTGAAGCTTTCTTT
.	TRBV27	.	TRBJ1-2	CASSRDSRSSYGYTF	TGTGCCAGCAGTCGCGACTCCCGCAGCTCCTATGGCTACACCTTC
.	TRBV5-1	.	TRBJ1-1	CASSLSPVNTEAFF	TGCGCCAGCAGCTTGAGCCCTGTGAACACTGAAGCTTTCTTT